These 8 T cell receptor beta chains were all obtained from the same sample, sequenced in a study of spatial heterogeneity in lung cancer. The sample's time point: sample taken at primary tumor resection. Unsorted whole RNA from tumor, nontumor lung or frozen PBMC underwent sequencing. One entry per CDR3 protein, called by TCRdb with MiXCR from the 5' RACE reads. The sample records around 360 distinct CDR3 sequences, 27% being singletons. The input for sequencing was PBMCs, taken at surgery. All receptors derive from a male donor with early-stage non-small cell lung cancer.

Note on this clonotype: For a library built for alpha chains, this beta chain is a stray read; little rests on its size. The chain is built from TRBV6-2 or TRBV6-3 and TRBJ2-3, with 7 positions matching TRBD2. Germline values: CDR1 MNHEY, CDR2 SVGEGT. Germline trimming cut 5 bases from V and 2 bases from J; bases unmatched to any gene: 4. The CDR3 has 14 residues. The CDR3 DNA reads TGTGCCAGCAGTCTAGCGGATCTCACAGATACGCAGTATTTT. Encoded protein: CASSLADLTDTQYF.

There are a few counts of this clonotype. This beta chain represents an off-target read in a library built for alpha chains; its size is of limited meaning. The rearrangement uses TRBV7-6 and TRBJ2-7, with D maybe TRBD1 (6 bases). This CDR3 spans 16 amino acids. CDR1 SGHVS and CDR2 FNYEAQ come from the germline V gene. V dropped 1 base and J dropped 7 bases, with 20 bases sitting between them. CDR3 bases: TGTGCCAGCAGCTTAGGGGGGCCCGTGACAGTAAATGAGCAGTACTTC. Translating gives CASSLGGPVTVNEQYF.

Notes on this clonotype: This beta chain appears as a stray read in a library generated for alpha chains; its size is not informative. The genes are TRBV6-1 and TRBJ2-1; 11 bases are shared with TRBD2. Losses at the gene ends were 3 bases for V and 3 bases for J; bases not matched to a gene: 4. Germline V gene lookup returns CDR1 MNHNS and CDR2 SASEGT. The CDR3 totals 16 residues. CDR3 loop: CASSETGTSGYNEQFF. The CDR3 DNA is TGTGCCAGCAGTGAGACCGGGACTAGCGGCTACAATGAGCAGTTCTTC.

About this clonotype: A library made for alpha chains picked up this beta chain off target, so its size means little. The chain uses TRBV12-3 or TRBV12-4 and TRBJ1-1; D perhaps matches TRBD1 (6 bases). The V end lost 1 base, the J end lost 4 bases, and 10 bases lay between the germline ends. The CDR3 is 14 amino acids. CDR3 protein: CASSLVGGGTEAFF. CDR3 bases: TGTGCCAGCAGTTTAGTAGGGGGTGGCACTGAAGCTTTCTTT.

Details on this clonotype: This beta chain is an unintended read in a library built for alpha chains; its size means little. The chain couples TRBV5-1 to TRBJ2-1; 8 positions agree with TRBD2. The V segment lost 4 bases and the J segment 6 bases; nucleotides outside the gene matches: 6. Germline V lookup: CDR1 SGHRS, CDR2 YFSETQ. CDR3 size: 14 residues. The CDR3 reads CASSEGLGGNEQFF. The CDR3, as DNA: TGCGCCAGCAGCGAGGGACTAGGCGGCAATGAGCAGTTCTTC.

Note on this clonotype: This beta chain is an off-target read within a library intended for alpha chains, so its frequency means little. The chain has TRBV7-9 and TRBJ2-3, with 12 positions matching TRBD2. Germline lookup yields CDR1 SEHNR and CDR2 FQNEAQ (reference sequence). CDR3 length: 16 residues. Germline trimming cut 3 bases from V and 6 bases from J; bases unmatched to any gene: 7. The CDR3 here is CASSFWTSGERDTQYF. CDR3 coding DNA: TGTGCCAGCAGCTTTTGGACTAGCGGGGAGAGGGATACGCAGTATTTT.

Remarks on this clonotype: This beta chain came through as a stray read in a library set up for alpha chains, and its size says little. The chain is built from TRBV4-3 and TRBJ2-5, with unresolved D. V was trimmed by 4 bases and J by 5 bases, leaving 20 bases between them. The germline gives CDR1 LGHNA, CDR2 YSLEER. The CDR3 loop spans 16 amino acids. CDR3 sequence reads: CASSRTALQPAETQYF. DNA for the CDR3: TGCGCCAGCAGCCGCACAGCCCTTCAGCCGGCGGAGACCCAGTACTTC.

This clonotype was observed a handful of times. Since it is a stray read in a library aimed at alpha chains, this beta chain has a size that is not meaningful. The CDR3 nucleotides are TGTGCCAGCAGCTTAGGCCCGGGGGACAGGGGCCAAGAGACCCAGTACTTC. It yields the protein CASSLGPGDRGQETQYF. J is TRBJ2-5 and V is TRBV7-9; 10 positions match TRBD1. Losses at the gene ends were 1 base for V and 1 base for J; bases not matched to a gene: 6. This CDR3 has 17 amino acids. Germline values: CDR1 SEHNR, CDR2 FQNEAQ (reference sequence).